A selection of T cell receptor beta chains follows, all from one sample in a study of shared clonotypes between healthy human individuals. This table comes from immunoSEQ multiplex PCR, and its TCRdb copy is limited to in-frame clones, with some not included. Of 800,000 to 950,000 clones listed, 95% to 97% are singletons. Sequenced sample: naive CD8+ T cells sorted from blood. Source of these receptors: a man aged 25 to 45 in good health. Each CDR3 is given with its conserved first and last residue. Each record gives: D gene, J gene, clone size, V gene, CDR3 protein, CDR3 DNA. The D gene is left open where the match is weak. Clone size is stated in some rows and not others, as once, few, many or a class when expanded.

TRBD1 | TRBJ1-1 | - | TRBV4-1 | CASSSRDRVNTEAFF | TGCGCCAGCAGCTCCCGCGACAGGGTGAACACTGAAGCTTTCTTT
- | TRBJ2-1 | - | TRBV7-8 | CASSWGQGGDEQFF | TGTGCCAGCAGTTGGGGCCAGGGCGGAGATGAGCAGTTCTTC
TRBD2 | TRBJ2-1 | once | TRBV29-1 | CSVEGTSSSSYNEQFF | TGCAGCGTTGAAGGGACTAGCAGTTCCTCCTACAATGAGCAGTTCTTC
- | TRBJ2-7 | - | TRBV18 | CASSKPGPQGYF | TGTGCCAGCTCAAAACCGGGCCCCCAGGGGTACTTC
TRBD2 | TRBJ2-3 | - | TRBV9 | CASAETGGSTDTQYF | TGTGCCAGTGCCGAGACGGGAGGCAGCACAGATACGCAGTATTTT
- | TRBJ2-7 | - | TRBV5-4 | CASSFDSRYF | TGTGCCAGCAGCTTTGATAGCCGGTACTTC
- | TRBJ2-7 | once | TRBV29-1 | CSVEDHGQYEQYF | TGCAGCGTTGAAGATCACGGACAGTACGAGCAGTACTTC
- | TRBJ1-1 | once | TRBV7-3 | CASSLGLGMNTEAFF | TGTGCCAGCAGCTTAGGTCTGGGGATGAACACTGAAGCTTTCTTT
- | TRBJ2-3 | - | TRBV15 | CATSRYSDTQYF | TGTGCCACCAGCCGCTATTCAGATACGCAGTATTTT
- | TRBJ1-2 | - | TRBV6-6 | CASVNRETDYGYTF | TGTGCCAGTGTCAACAGGGAAACGGACTATGGCTACACCTTC
TRBD2 | TRBJ2-2 | - | TRBV12-5 | CASSPYREVGTGELFF | TGTGCTAGTTCCCCGTATCGGGAGGTGGGTACCGGGGAGCTGTTTTTT
TRBD2 | TRBJ2-1 | - | TRBV9 | CASSVDPSGSDEQFF | TGTGCCAGCAGCGTAGATCCTAGCGGTTCCGATGAGCAGTTCTTC
- | TRBJ2-2 | - | TRBV29-1 | CSGESGNTGELFF | TGCAGCGGGGAGAGCGGCAACACCGGGGAGCTGTTTTTT
- | TRBJ2-7 | - | TRBV19 | CASMGAYEQYF | TGTGCCAGTATGGGTGCCTACGAGCAGTACTTC
- | TRBJ2-1 | - | TRBV6-5 | CASSYPGPYNEQFF | TGTGCCAGCAGTTACCCCGGGCCCTACAATGAGCAGTTCTTC
- | TRBJ2-7 | - | TRBV5-6 | CASSQPPGFRGRDEQYF | TGTGCCAGCAGCCAACCTCCTGGATTCAGGGGACGGGACGAGCAGTACTTC
- | TRBJ1-2 | - | TRBV28 | CASSLPDVRENYGYTF | TGTGCCAGCAGTTTACCGGATGTCAGGGAAAACTATGGCTACACCTTC
- | TRBJ2-5 | - | TRBV13 | CASSLGQGFQETQYF | TGTGCCAGCAGCTTAGGGCAGGGTTTCCAAGAGACCCAGTACTTC
TRBD2 | TRBJ2-7 | - | TRBV4-1 | CASSQDLSGRGEQYF | TGCGCCAGCAGCCAAGATTTGAGCGGGAGGGGCGAGCAGTACTTC
TRBD2 | TRBJ2-1 | - | TRBV7-2 | CASSSTGGSTYNEQFF | TGTGCCAGCAGCTCGACTGGCGGGAGTACCTACAATGAGCAGTTCTTC
TRBD1 | TRBJ2-7 | - | TRBV7-9 | CASSPTGGTGSYEQYF | TGTGCCAGCAGCCCAACAGGGGGCACGGGCTCCTACGAGCAGTACTTC
- | TRBJ1-3 | once | TRBV7-6 | CASVYRNTIYF | TGTGCCAGCGTCTATAGAAACACCATATATTTT
TRBD2 | TRBJ2-1 | - | TRBV5-1 | CASSLLLAGGPNEQFF | TGCGCCAGCAGCTTACTACTAGCGGGAGGGCCCAATGAGCAGTTCTTC
- | TRBJ2-1 | - | TRBV11-2 | CASSFDNEQFF | TGTGCCAGCAGCTTTGATAATGAGCAGTTCTTC
TRBD2 | TRBJ2-3 | - | TRBV9 | CASSAPGGALTDTQYF | TGTGCCAGCAGCGCCCCCGGGGGGGCCCTCACAGATACGCAGTATTTT
- | TRBJ2-7 | - | TRBV5-1 | CASSFFDSSYEQYF | TGCGCCAGCAGCTTTTTCGACAGCTCCTACGAGCAGTACTTC
- | TRBJ2-7 | once | TRBV5-1 | CASHPTGTSAPYEQYF | TGCGCCAGCCATCCCACAGGGACCTCCGCACCCTACGAGCAGTACTTC